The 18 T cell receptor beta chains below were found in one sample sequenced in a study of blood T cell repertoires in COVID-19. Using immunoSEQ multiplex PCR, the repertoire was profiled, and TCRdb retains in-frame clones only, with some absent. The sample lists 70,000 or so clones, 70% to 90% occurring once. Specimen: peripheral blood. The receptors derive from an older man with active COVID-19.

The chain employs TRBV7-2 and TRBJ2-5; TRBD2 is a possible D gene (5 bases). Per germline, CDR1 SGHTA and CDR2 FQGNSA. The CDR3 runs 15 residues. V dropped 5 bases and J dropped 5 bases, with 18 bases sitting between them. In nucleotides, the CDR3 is TGTGCCAGCAGCCCCCGTCGGGGAGTGGGGGAGACCCAGTACTTC. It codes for CASSPRRGVGETQYF.

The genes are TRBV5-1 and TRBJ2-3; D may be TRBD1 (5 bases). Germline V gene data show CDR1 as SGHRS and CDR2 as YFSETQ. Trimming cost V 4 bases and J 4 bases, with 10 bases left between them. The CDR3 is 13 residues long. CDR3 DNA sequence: TGCGCCAGCAGCAGAATGGGGCCAGATACGCAGTATTTT. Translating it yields CASSRMGPDTQYF.

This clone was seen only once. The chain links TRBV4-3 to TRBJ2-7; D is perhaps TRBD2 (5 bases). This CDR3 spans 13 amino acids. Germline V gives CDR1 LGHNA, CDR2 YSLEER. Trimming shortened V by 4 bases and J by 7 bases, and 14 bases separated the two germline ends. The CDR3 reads CASSPRPTGEQYF. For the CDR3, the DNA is TGCGCCAGCAGCCCTCGACCCACGGGGGAGCAGTACTTC.

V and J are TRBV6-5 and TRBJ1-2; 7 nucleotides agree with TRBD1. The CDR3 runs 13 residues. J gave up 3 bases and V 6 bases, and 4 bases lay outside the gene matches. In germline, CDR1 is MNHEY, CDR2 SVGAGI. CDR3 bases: TGTGCCAGCAGCCCAGACAGGGACTATGGCTACACCTTC. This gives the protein CASSPDRDYGYTF.

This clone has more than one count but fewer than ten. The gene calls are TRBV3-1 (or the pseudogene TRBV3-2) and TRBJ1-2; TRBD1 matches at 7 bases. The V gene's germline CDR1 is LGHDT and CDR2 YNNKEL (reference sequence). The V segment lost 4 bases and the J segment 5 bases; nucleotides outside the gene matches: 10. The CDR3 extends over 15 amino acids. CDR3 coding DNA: TGTGCCAGCAGCCTCGTCGCCCGGGACAGATATGGCTACACCTTC. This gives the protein CASSLVARDRYGYTF.

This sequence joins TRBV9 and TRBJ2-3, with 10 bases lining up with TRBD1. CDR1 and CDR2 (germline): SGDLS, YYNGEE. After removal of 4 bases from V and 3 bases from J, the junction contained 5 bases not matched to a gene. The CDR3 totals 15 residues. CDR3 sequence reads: CASSTRTGGTDTQYF. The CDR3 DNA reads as TGTGCCAGCAGCACGCGGACAGGGGGGACAGATACGCAGTATTTT.

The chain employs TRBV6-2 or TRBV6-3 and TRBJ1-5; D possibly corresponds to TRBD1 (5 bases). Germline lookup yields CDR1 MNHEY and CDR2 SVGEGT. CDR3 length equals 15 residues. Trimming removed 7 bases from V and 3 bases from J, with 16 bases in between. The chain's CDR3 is CASTPGGRVNQPQHF. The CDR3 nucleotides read TGTGCCAGCACCCCTGGGGGGAGGGTCAATCAGCCCCAGCATTTT.

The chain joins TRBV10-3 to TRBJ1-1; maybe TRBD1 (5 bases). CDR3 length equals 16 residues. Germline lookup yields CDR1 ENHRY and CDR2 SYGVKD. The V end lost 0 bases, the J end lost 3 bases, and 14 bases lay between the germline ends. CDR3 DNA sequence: TGTGCCATCAGTGAGTCGGGGGGGGGTCTCCACACTGAAGCTTTCTTT. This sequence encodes CAISESGGGLHTEAFF.

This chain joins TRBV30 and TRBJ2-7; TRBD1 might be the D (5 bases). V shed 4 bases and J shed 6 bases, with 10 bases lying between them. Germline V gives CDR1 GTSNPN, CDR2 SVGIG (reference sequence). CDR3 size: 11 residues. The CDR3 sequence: CAWTGMSEQYF. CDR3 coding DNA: TGTGCCTGGACAGGGATGAGCGAGCAGTACTTC.

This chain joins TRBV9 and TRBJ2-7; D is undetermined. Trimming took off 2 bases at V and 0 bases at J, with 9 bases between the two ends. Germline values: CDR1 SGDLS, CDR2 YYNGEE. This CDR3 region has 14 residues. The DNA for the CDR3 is TGTGCCAGCAGCGTTGGGCAGAGCTCCTACGAGCAGTACTTC. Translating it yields CASSVGQSSYEQYF.

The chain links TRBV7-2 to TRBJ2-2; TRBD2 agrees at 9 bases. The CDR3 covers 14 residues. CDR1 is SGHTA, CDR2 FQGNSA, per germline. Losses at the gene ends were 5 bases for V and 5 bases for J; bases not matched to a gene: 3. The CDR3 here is CASSPGLATGELFF. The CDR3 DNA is TGTGCCAGCAGCCCCGGACTAGCGACCGGGGAGCTGTTTTTT.

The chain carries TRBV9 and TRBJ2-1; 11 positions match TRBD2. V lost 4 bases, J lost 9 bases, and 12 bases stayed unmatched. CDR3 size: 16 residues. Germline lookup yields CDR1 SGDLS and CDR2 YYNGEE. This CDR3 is CASSPARLAGGGEQFF. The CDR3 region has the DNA TGTGCCAGCAGCCCCGCTCGGCTAGCGGGAGGCGGTGAGCAGTTCTTC. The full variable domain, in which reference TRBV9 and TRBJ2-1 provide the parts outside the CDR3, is DSGVTQTPKHLITATGQRVTLRCSPRSGDLSVYWYQQSLDQGLQFLIQYYNGEERAKGNILERFSAQQFPDLHSELNLSSLELGDSALYFCASSPARLAGGGEQFFGPGTRLTVL.

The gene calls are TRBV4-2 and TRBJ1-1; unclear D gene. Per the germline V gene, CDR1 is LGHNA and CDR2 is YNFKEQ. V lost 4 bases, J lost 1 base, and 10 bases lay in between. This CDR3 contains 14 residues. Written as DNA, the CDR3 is TGTGCCAGCAGCCCCCGGTTCGCGAACACTGAAGCTTTCTTT. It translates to CASSPRFANTEAFF.

For the CDR3, the DNA is TGTGCCAGTAGTATAGCCCACCTACGGACTAGCGCGGAGAATGAGCAGTTCTTC. Translation gives CASSIAHLRTSAENEQFF. This chain connects TRBV19 to TRBJ2-1; TRBD2 agrees at 9 bases. This CDR3 comprises 18 residues. From germline, CDR1 is LNHDA and CDR2 SQIVND (reference sequence). V was pared by 1 base and J by 7 bases, with 14 bases of the junction left unmatched.

The CDR3 DNA reads TGTGCCAGCAGCCAATTTGGGGACAACCCGAGCTCCTACAATGAGCAGTTCTTC. Protein: CASSQFGDNPSSYNEQFF. This chain links TRBV4-2 with TRBJ2-1; a possible D gene is TRBD1 (6 bases). In germline, CDR1 is LGHNA, CDR2 YNFKEQ. The CDR3 runs to 18 residues. V gave up 2 bases and J gave up 0 bases, with 17 bases separating them.

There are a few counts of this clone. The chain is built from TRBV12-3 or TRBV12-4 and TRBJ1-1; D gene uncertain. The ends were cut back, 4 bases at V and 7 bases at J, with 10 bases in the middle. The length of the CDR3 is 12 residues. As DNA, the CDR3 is TGTGCCAGCAGTTCCTCGGAGGGTGAAGCTTTCTTT. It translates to CASSSSEGEAFF.

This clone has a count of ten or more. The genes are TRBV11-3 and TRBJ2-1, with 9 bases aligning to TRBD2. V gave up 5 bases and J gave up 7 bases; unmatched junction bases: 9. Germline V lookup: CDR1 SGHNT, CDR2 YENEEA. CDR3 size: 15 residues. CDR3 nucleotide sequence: TGTGCCAGCAGCCCCCAGGGACTAGCTGGGAATGAGCAGTTCTTC. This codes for CASSPQGLAGNEQFF.

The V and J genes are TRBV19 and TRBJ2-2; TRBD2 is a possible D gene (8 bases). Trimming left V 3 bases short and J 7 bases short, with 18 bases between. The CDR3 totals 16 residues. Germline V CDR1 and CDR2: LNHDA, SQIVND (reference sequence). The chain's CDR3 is CASSIGRGRYVGELFF. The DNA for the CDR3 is TGTGCCAGTAGTATCGGGAGGGGGCGGTATGTCGGGGAGCTGTTTTTT.